This is a list of T cell receptor beta chains from one sample in a study of CD8+CD57+ T cells in acquired aplastic anemia. TCRdb reprocessed the reads via MiXCR and lists one record per CDR3 protein. The sample lists 150,000 to 200,000 distinct CDR3 sequences; around 48% were seen once. The sequenced sample consisted of sorted CD4+, CD8+, or CD8+CD57+ T cells (not recorded which) from PBMCs. The receptors originated from a human donor with aplastic anemia. Each CDR3 is given with its conserved first and last residue. A D gene is named only where the DNA matches it firmly. Not all rows give a size; the values are once, few, many and, for expanded clones, a class.

clone_size	d_call	v_call	j_call	cdr3_nt	cdr3_aa
many	TRBD2	TRBV4-2	TRBJ2-1	TGTGCCAGCAGCCAAGGAAGCGGGGGGGCCCCCGGTGAGCAGTTCTTC	CASSQGSGGAPGEQFF
NA	NA	TRBV5-1	TRBJ2-7	TGCGCCAGCGGCTTGGAGGCAGGGAGCGGGCGCGAGCAGTATTTC	CASGLEAGSGREQYF
many	TRBD1	TRBV20-1	TRBJ2-1	TGCAGCGCGGGACAGGGTCTTTACTACAATGAGCAGTTCTTC	CSAGQGLYYNEQFF
many	NA	TRBV19	TRBJ1-1	TGTGCCAGTAGTATAGACCCCCAGACATCCCGGACTGAAGCTTTCTTT	CASSIDPQTSRTEAFF
NA	TRBD2	TRBV4-2	TRBJ2-3	TGTGCCAGCAGCCGTCGTCCCGGGACTAGCGGGGGGCGGGGAGATACGCAGTATTTT	CASSRRPGTSGGRGDTQYF
NA	TRBD1	TRBV5-1	TRBJ2-2	TGCGCCAGCAGCTTTAGGACAGGGCCCGGGGAGCTGTTTTTT	CASSFRTGPGELFF
NA	NA	TRBV18	TRBJ1-2	TGTGCCAGCTCACCACGAGGGGAGAGCTACACCTTC	CASSPRGESYTF
NA	TRBD1	TRBV15	TRBJ1-1	TGTGCCACCAGCAGACCATTTCCGGGACAGGGGGGGGTTACTGAAGCTTTCTTT	CATSRPFPGQGGVTEAFF
many	NA	TRBV20-1	TRBJ1-6	TGCAGTGCTAGTTACCTTGGGGCGGGGGATTCACCCCTCCACTTT	CSASYLGAGDSPLHF
NA	NA	TRBV9	TRBJ1-2	TGTGCCAGCAGCGTAGCTAACTATGGCTACACCTTC	CASSVANYGYTF
many	NA	TRBV12-3/TRBV12-4	TRBJ1-3	TGTGCCAGCAGTTTGGAGGTCAGGGAAGGCTCTGGAAACACCATATATTTT	CASSLEVREGSGNTIYF
many	NA	TRBV2	TRBJ2-7	TGTGCCAGCAGTGAAGGGCGGGCAGGGTTGGTGCAGTACTTC	CASSEGRAGLVQYF
many	TRBD1	TRBV12-3/TRBV12-4	TRBJ2-7	TGTGCCAGCAGTTTGGGGGGTCTCACAGGGGGCGGATACGAGCAGTACTTC	CASSLGGLTGGGYEQYF
many	NA	TRBV4-3	TRBJ2-5	TGCGCCAGCAGCCAAGAGGGACAAGGGGAGACCCAGTACTTC	CASSQEGQGETQYF
NA	TRBD1	TRBV19	TRBJ1-6	TGTGCCAGTTGGACGGGACAGGGGGTGAACTCACCCCTCCACTTT	CASWTGQGVNSPLHF